This TCR beta chain was captured in a study of early T cells in non-severe SARS-CoV-2 infection. Overall study: The chains were unpaired, and the sequenced material was bulk RNA from unsorted whole blood. Findings of the study overall: VDJdb matching favored anti-spike CD8 responses, missing private and CD4 specificities.

Individual cDNA molecules received unique molecular identifiers during library preparation. TCRdb passed the 5' RACE reads through MiXCR, listing each CDR3 protein once. The sample has tens of thousands of distinct CDR3 sequences, approximately 14% seen once. This CDR3 is built from 13 residues. The ends were cut back, 5 bases at V and 3 bases at J, with 10 bases in the middle. Germline CDR1 is SGHVS and CDR2 is FQNEAQ. A remark on this clonotype: Antigen unknown.

The chain is built from TRBV7-8 and TRBJ1-2; D gene uncertain. Sequencing used whole blood. The sequence derives from an adult who was a healthcare worker with PCR-confirmed SARS-CoV-2 infection or an uninfected control (not recorded which). CDR3 sequence reads: CASSPGPDYGYTF. As DNA, the CDR3 is TGTGCCAGCAGCCCCGGACCGGACTATGGCTACACCTTC.